This TCR beta chain comes out of a study of blood T cell repertoires in COVID-19. Study-wide background: Sources were T cells, B-cell-depleted T cells, or PBMCs; the material itself was cDNA or gDNA.

Assay used: immunoSEQ multiplex PCR; TCRdb lists only in-frame clones, some missing. The sample includes approximately 240,000 clones, around 87% of them seen just once. The trim removed 0 bases at V and 5 bases at J, leaving 15 bases unmatched. The CDR3 contains 19 residues. Germline assignment: CDR1 SGDLS and CDR2 YYNGEE. This TCR came from a woman aged 25 to 45 who had recovered from COVID-19. This chain uses TRBV9 with TRBJ2-1; 9 nucleotides align to TRBD2. The source material was peripheral blood. The CDR3 region is CASSVGGAGGPILDNEQFF. The CDR3 nucleotides are TGTGCCAGCAGCGTAGGAGGGGCGGGGGGGCCGATCCTCGACAATGAGCAGTTCTTC. The complete variable domain, with remaining parts taken from reference TRBV9 and TRBJ2-1, reads DSGVTQTPKHLITATGQRVTLRCSPRSGDLSVYWYQQSLDQGLQFLIQYYNGEERAKGNILERFSAQQFPDLHSELNLSSLELGDSALYFCASSVGGAGGPILDNEQFFGPGTRLTVL.